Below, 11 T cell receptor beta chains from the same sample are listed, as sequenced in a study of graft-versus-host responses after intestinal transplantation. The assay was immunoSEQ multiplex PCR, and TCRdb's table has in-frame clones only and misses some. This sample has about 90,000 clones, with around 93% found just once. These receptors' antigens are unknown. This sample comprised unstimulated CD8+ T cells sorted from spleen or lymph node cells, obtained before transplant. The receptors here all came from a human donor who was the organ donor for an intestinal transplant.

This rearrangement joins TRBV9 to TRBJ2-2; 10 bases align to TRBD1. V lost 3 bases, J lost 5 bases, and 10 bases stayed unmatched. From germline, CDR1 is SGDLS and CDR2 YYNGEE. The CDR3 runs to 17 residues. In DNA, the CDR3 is TGTGCCAGCAGCGAGGGGGAGGGGGACAGGGGAACCGGGGAGCTGTTTTTT. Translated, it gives CASSEGEGDRGTGELFF. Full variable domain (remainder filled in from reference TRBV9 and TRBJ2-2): DSGVTQTPKHLITATGQRVTLRCSPRSGDLSVYWYQQSLDQGLQFLIQYYNGEERAKGNILERFSAQQFPDLHSELNLSSLELGDSALYFCASSEGEGDRGTGELFFGEGSRLTVL.

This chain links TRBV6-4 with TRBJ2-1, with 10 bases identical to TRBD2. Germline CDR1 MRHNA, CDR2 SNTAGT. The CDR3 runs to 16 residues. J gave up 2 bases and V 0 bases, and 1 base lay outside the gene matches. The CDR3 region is CASSDSSGRPYNEQFF. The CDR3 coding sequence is TGTGCCAGCAGTGACTCTAGCGGGAGGCCCTACAATGAGCAGTTCTTC.

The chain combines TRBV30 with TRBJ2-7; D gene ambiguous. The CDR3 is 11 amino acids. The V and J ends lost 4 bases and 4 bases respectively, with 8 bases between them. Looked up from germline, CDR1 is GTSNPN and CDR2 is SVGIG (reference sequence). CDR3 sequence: CAWTVGYEQYF. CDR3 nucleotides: TGTGCCTGGACGGTCGGTTACGAGCAGTACTTC.

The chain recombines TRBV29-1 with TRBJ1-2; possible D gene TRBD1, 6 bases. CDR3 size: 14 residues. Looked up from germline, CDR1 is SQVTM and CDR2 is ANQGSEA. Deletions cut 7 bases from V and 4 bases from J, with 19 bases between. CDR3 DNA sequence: TGCAGCGCCGCCCGATCCCGGGACATCTATGGCTACACCTTC. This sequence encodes CSAARSRDIYGYTF. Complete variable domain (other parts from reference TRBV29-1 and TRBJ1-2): SAVISQKPSRDICQRGTSLTIQCQVDSQVTMMFWYRQQPGQSLTLIATANQGSEATYESGFVIDKFPISRPNLTFSTLTVSNMSPEDSSIYLCSAARSRDIYGYTFGSGTRLTVV.

The CDR3, as DNA: TGTGCCAGCAGCATGATAGCGGGAGGGCGGGAAGATACGCAGTATTTT. This translates into CASSMIAGGREDTQYF. This chain uses TRBV7-8 with TRBJ2-3, with TRBD2 identical over 11 bases. The CDR3 length is 16 residues. Germline CDR1 and CDR2: SGHVS and FQNEAQ. V was clipped by 5 bases and J by 5 bases; unmatched bases: 9.

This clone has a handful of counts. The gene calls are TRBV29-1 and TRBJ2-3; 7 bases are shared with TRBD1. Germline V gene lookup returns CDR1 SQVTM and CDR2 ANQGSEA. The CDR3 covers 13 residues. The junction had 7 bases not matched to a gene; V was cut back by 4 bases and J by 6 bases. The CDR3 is CSVVTGPGDTQYF. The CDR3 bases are TGCAGCGTTGTGACAGGGCCGGGGGATACGCAGTATTTT.

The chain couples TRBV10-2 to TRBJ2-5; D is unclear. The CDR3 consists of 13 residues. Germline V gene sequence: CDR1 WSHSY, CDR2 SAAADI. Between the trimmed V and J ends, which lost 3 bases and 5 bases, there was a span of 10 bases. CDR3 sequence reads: CASSEPIPETQYF. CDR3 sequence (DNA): TGCGCCAGCAGTGAACCTATTCCGGAGACCCAGTACTTC.

CDR3 sequence reads: CASSVDQDYEQYF. CDR3 coding DNA: TGTGCCAGCAGCGTAGACCAGGACTACGAGCAGTACTTC. The rearrangement joins TRBV9 to TRBJ2-7, with D unresolved. Trimming left V 0 bases short and J 3 bases short, with 7 bases between. Germline V gene lookup returns CDR1 SGDLS and CDR2 YYNGEE. The CDR3 consists of 13 residues.

The chain's CDR3 is CASSQDPSPRVEQYF. CDR3 coding DNA: TGCGCCAGCAGCCAAGATCCTAGCCCTAGGGTGGAGCAGTACTTC. The chain recombines TRBV4-1 with TRBJ2-7; a possible D gene is TRBD2 (5 bases). The CDR3 runs 15 residues. Germline V gene lookup returns CDR1 MGHRA and CDR2 YSYEKL. Between the trimmed V and J ends, which lost 0 bases and 7 bases, there was a span of 16 bases.

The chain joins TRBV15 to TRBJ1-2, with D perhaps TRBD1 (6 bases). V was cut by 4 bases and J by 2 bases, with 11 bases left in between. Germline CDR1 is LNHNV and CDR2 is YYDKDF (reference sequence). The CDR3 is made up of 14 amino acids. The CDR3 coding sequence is TGTGCCACCAGCAAGGGGGAGGGGAACTATGGCTACACCTTC. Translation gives CATSKGEGNYGYTF.

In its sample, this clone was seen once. This CDR3 reads CASSLRSASYNEQFF. CDR3 nucleotide sequence: TGTGCCAGCAGTCTCCGCTCTGCGTCCTACAATGAGCAGTTCTTC. The rearrangement links TRBV27 to TRBJ2-1; D is uncertain. The CDR3 runs to 15 residues. Per germline, CDR1 MNHEY and CDR2 SMNVEV (reference sequence). Between the trimmed V and J ends, which lost 5 bases and 1 base, there was a span of 12 bases.